The 26 T cell receptor beta chains given below trace back to one sample, sequenced in a study. TCRdb ran MiXCR on the RT-PCR reads and lists one entry per CDR3 protein. Of about 680,000 distinct CDR3 sequences in the sample, around 14% were seen once. Specimen: memory CD4+ T cells from blood. Receptors were obtained from a female donor in good health, serving as a healthy control.

This clonotype has a count of ten or more. V is TRBV12-3 or TRBV12-4 and J is TRBJ2-3; 8 bases line up with TRBD1. Trimming cost V 8 bases and J 2 bases; bases outside gene matches: 6. The CDR3 loop spans 14 amino acids. CDR3: CASLRGQATDTQYF. The CDR3 DNA follows: TGTGCCAGCTTGCGGGGACAGGCCACAGATACGCAGTATTTT.

V is TRBV27 and J is TRBJ1-3; no clear D gene. V was shortened by 5 bases and J by 2 bases, with 10 bases between the two germline ends. The CDR3 length is 14 residues. Germline loops: CDR1 MNHEY, CDR2 SMNVEV (reference sequence). DNA of the CDR3: TGTGCCAGCAGTCCTACAGCTACTGGAAACACCATATATTTT. It codes for CASSPTATGNTIYF.

The chain recombines TRBV21-1 with TRBJ1-5; the table's D gene call, TRBD1, was not cross checked with the DNA. TRBV21-1 has pseudogene status. The CDR3 contains 15 residues. This CDR3 reads CASSRTGLGSQPQHF. CDR3 sequence (DNA): TGTGCCAGCAGTCGGACAGGGCTCGGGAGTCAGCCCCAGCATTTT.

The chain links TRBV5-1 to TRBJ2-3, with 11 bases fitting TRBD1. Germline CDR1 is SGHRS and CDR2 is YFSETQ. J gave up 6 bases and V 4 bases, and 4 bases lay outside the gene matches. The length of the CDR3 is 14 residues. In DNA, the CDR3 is TGCGCCAGCAGCGACGGACAGGGGGCGGATACGCAGTATTTT. Protein sequence: CASSDGQGADTQYF.

The chain employs TRBV27 and TRBJ1-1; no clear D gene. Germline lookup yields CDR1 MNHEY and CDR2 SMNVEV (reference sequence). With 6 bases removed from V and 4 bases from J, the gap between germline ends came to 15 bases. The CDR3 sequence is 14 residues long. The CDR3 loop is CASSPTASITEAFF. The CDR3 region has the DNA TGTGCCAGCAGCCCTACTGCTTCGATCACTGAAGCTTTCTTT.

This clonotype has more than one count but fewer than ten. V usage is TRBV5-5 and J usage is TRBJ1-2; D is ambiguous. Germline CDR1 and CDR2: SGHKS and YYEKEE (reference sequence). The CDR3 sequence is 14 residues long. V was trimmed by 0 bases and J by 7 bases, leaving 13 bases between them. The chain's CDR3 is CASSLGLEGRGYTF. The CDR3 DNA is TGTGCCAGCAGCTTGGGCTTAGAGGGTCGTGGCTACACCTTC. The full variable domain, completed using reference TRBV5-5 and TRBJ1-2, is DAGVTQSPTHLIKTRGQQVTLRCSPISGHKSVSWYQQVLGQGPQFIFQYYEKEERGRGNFPDRFSARQFPNYSSELNVNALLLGDSALYLCASSLGLEGRGYTFGSGTRLTVV.

The chain couples TRBV11-1 to TRBJ2-5; a possible D gene is TRBD2 (6 bases). Germline CDR1 and CDR2: SGHAT and FQDESV (reference sequence). The V end was cut by 9 bases, the J end by 4 bases, with 18 bases between. This CDR3 is 14 amino acids long. In nucleotides, the CDR3 is TGTGCCAGTATGAAGGGAGGAGACGGAGAGACCCAGTACTTC. Translating gives CASMKGGDGETQYF.

This chain links TRBV14 with TRBJ1-1; D is perhaps TRBD1 (6 bases). This CDR3 is built from 14 residues. Germline CDR1 is SGHDN and CDR2 is FVKESK. Deletions cut 5 bases from V and 11 bases from J, with 21 bases between. The CDR3 sequence is CASSFRDTGRGAFF. CDR3 DNA sequence: TGTGCCAGCAGCTTCCGGGACACGGGGCGAGGTGCTTTCTTT. The full variable domain, its missing parts supplied by reference TRBV14 and TRBJ1-1, is EAGVTQFPSHSVIEKGQTVTLRCDPISGHDNLYWYRRVMGKEIKFLLHFVKESKQDESGMPNNRFLAERTGGTYSTLKVQPAELEDSGVYFCASSFRDTGRGAFFGQGTRLTVV.

V is TRBV12-3 or TRBV12-4 and J is TRBJ2-3, with D hard to call. The CDR3 consists of 16 residues. The ends were cut back, 3 bases at V and 6 bases at J, with 19 bases in the middle. CDR3 amino acids: CASSLRTYPPADTQYF. The CDR3 nucleotides read TGTGCCAGCAGTTTGAGGACCTACCCTCCAGCTGATACGCAGTATTTT.

The sample holds many counts of this clonotype. This chain connects TRBV4-3 to TRBJ2-5, with 8 bases that match TRBD2. CDR1 is LGHNA, CDR2 YSLEER, per germline. The CDR3 has 16 amino acids. Trimming removed 0 bases from V and 5 bases from J; junction bases left unmatched: 8. The CDR3, as DNA: TGCGCCAGCAGCCAAGAAGTTGTGCGGGAGGCCGAGACCCAGTACTTC. It translates to CASSQEVVREAETQYF.

The V call is TRBV7-2, the J call TRBJ2-1; 8 nucleotides match TRBD2. With 8 bases clipped from V and 4 bases from J, the junction kept 10 bases outside the gene matches. Germline CDR1 reads SGHTA; CDR2 reads FQGNSA. The CDR3 covers 15 residues. The CDR3 here is CASHTRTSGYNEQFF. In DNA form, the CDR3 reads TGTGCCAGCCACACACGCACTAGCGGATACAATGAGCAGTTCTTC.

Only a few counts were recorded for this clonotype. V is TRBV5-6 and J is TRBJ2-1, with D unresolved. The CDR3 is 13 amino acids. Germline assignment: CDR1 SGHDT and CDR2 YYEEEE. Trimming stripped 6 bases from V and 1 base from J, with 8 bases between. The CDR3 coding sequence is TGTGCCAGCACCTCCCGATCCTACAATGAGCAGTTCTTC. As protein: CASTSRSYNEQFF.

This clonotype was found a few times. This chain uses TRBV20-1 with TRBJ1-2; D may be TRBD1 (5 bases). The CDR3 length is 13 residues. Germline V gene data show CDR1 as DFQATT and CDR2 as SNEGSKA (reference sequence). The V and J ends lost 7 bases and 8 bases respectively, with 20 bases between them. The CDR3 is CSVSTESFLGYTF. DNA of the CDR3: TGCAGTGTATCGACAGAATCTTTCTTGGGCTACACCTTC.

This clonotype was picked up a small number of times. The chain couples TRBV24-1 to TRBJ2-1; TRBD1 is a possible D gene (6 bases). Trimming took 1 base from V and 9 from J, leaving 9 bases between them. The CDR3 has 13 amino acids. The germline V gene has CDR1 KGHDR and CDR2 SFDVKD. The CDR3 region is CATSDFRGPEQFF. In DNA form, the CDR3 reads TGTGCCACCAGTGATTTCAGGGGTCCTGAGCAGTTCTTC.

This clonotype occurred a few times. The CDR3 DNA reads as TGCAGTGCTAGAGATAAGGATACGCAGTATTTT. Residues: CSARDKDTQYF. The V gene is TRBV20-1, the J gene TRBJ2-3; unclear D gene. The V gene's germline CDR1 is DFQATT and CDR2 SNEGSKA (reference sequence). The CDR3 is 11 residues long. The V end lost 0 bases, the J end lost 6 bases, and 4 bases lay between the germline ends.

There are many counts of this clonotype. V usage is TRBV6-5 and J usage is TRBJ2-7; D gene unclear. The germline gives CDR1 MNHEY, CDR2 SVGAGI. The CDR3 is 13 amino acids. V was shortened by 4 bases and J by 2 bases, with 9 bases between the two germline ends. CDR3 amino acids: CASSWAAAYEQYF. CDR3 sequence (DNA): TGTGCCAGCAGTTGGGCAGCAGCCTACGAGCAGTACTTC.

V and J are TRBV11-2 and TRBJ2-7; no clear D. CDR3 length: 14 residues. Germline CDR1 SGHAT, CDR2 FQNNGV. Trimming pared 4 bases from V and 1 base from J, leaving 11 bases between. The CDR3 DNA is TGTGCCAGCAGCTCTACGGACGGGTCCTACGAGCAGTACTTC. It translates to CASSSTDGSYEQYF.

This clonotype has a handful of counts. This chain links TRBV27 with TRBJ1-1, with 8 positions matching TRBD1. The CDR3 loop spans 15 amino acids. Unmatched junction bases numbered 7, after V lost 3 bases and J lost 4 bases. The germline gives CDR1 MNHEY, CDR2 SMNVEV (reference sequence). CDR3 amino acids: CASSFLDRGVTEAFF. CDR3 sequence (DNA): TGTGCCAGCAGTTTCCTCGACAGGGGAGTCACTGAAGCTTTCTTT.

This chain connects TRBV5-1 to TRBJ1-1; 8 nucleotides line up with TRBD1. With V trimmed by 4 bases and J by 5 bases, 10 bases remained unmatched. Germline V lookup: CDR1 SGHRS, CDR2 YFSETQ. The CDR3 runs 15 residues. The CDR3 protein is CASSDPNQGATEAFF. The CDR3 DNA sequence: TGCGCCAGCAGCGATCCTAACCAGGGGGCGACTGAAGCTTTCTTT.

The sample holds many counts of this clonotype. The rearrangement joins TRBV29-1 to TRBJ2-5; 11 positions agree with TRBD2. The CDR3 consists of 14 residues. The trim removed 6 bases at V and 7 bases at J, leaving 10 bases unmatched. From germline, CDR1 is SQVTM and CDR2 ANQGSEA. The CDR3 sequence is CSVLSGGAVGTQYF. As DNA, the CDR3 is TGCAGCGTCCTTAGCGGGGGGGCCGTTGGGACCCAGTACTTC. Based on the CDR3 plus reference TRBV29-1 and TRBJ2-5, the full variable domain is SAVISQKPSRDICQRGTSLTIQCQVDSQVTMMFWYRQQPGQSLTLIATANQGSEATYESGFVIDKFPISRPNLTFSTLTVSNMSPEDSSIYLCSVLSGGAVGTQYFGPGTRLLVL.

The rearrangement joins TRBV29-1 to TRBJ2-1; possibly TRBD1 or TRBD2 for D (6 bases each). Germline V gene data show CDR1 as SQVTM and CDR2 as ANQGSEA. The CDR3 totals 12 residues. V lost 5 bases and J 10 bases, leaving 15 bases between the germline ends. CDR3 coding DNA: TGCAGCGTTTTAAGGGGGGTGGGAGAGCAGTTCTTC. It specifies CSVLRGVGEQFF.

With regard to this clonotype: A single base separates this from a much larger clone, so it may be a read error. The chain is built from TRBV6-5 and TRBJ2-5, with D possibly being TRBD1 or TRBD2 (5 bases each). Germline CDR1 MNHEY, CDR2 SVGAGI. Trimming left V 10 bases short and J 2 bases short, with 23 bases between. The CDR3 has 16 residues. The CDR3 DNA sequence: TGTGCCATCAGCCGCACCGGGACCCTGGGTCAAGAGACCCAGTACTTC. Amino acid sequence: CAISRTGTLGQETQYF.

The sample holds a few counts of this clonotype. V is TRBV6-5 and J is TRBJ2-2; D gene uncertain. The ends were cut back, 0 bases at V and 3 bases at J, with 5 bases in the middle. Germline-derived CDR1 and CDR2 are MNHEY and SVGAGI. This CDR3 contains 14 residues. The CDR3 spells CASSYSPHTGELFF. As DNA, the CDR3 is TGTGCCAGCAGTTACTCCCCCCACACCGGGGAGCTGTTTTTT.

This clonotype was counted many times. The chain combines TRBV6-5 with TRBJ1-3, with D perhaps matching TRBD1 (6 bases). This CDR3 is built from 15 residues. V was clipped by 11 bases and J by 3 bases, with 20 bases between them. Germline V gives CDR1 MNHEY, CDR2 SVGAGI. CDR3 residues: CASGGGRGGGNTIYF. For the CDR3, the DNA is TGTGCCTCCGGTGGGGGGCGCGGGGGTGGAAACACCATATATTTT.

This clonotype was counted only a few times. V gene TRBV11-1 combines with J gene TRBJ2-4, with a possible D match to TRBD2 (6 bases). The germline V gene has CDR1 SGHAT and CDR2 FQDESV (reference sequence). The CDR3 consists of 15 residues. The V end lost 1 base, the J end lost 3 bases, and 10 bases lay between the germline ends. CDR3 nucleotide sequence: TGTGCCAGCAGCTTAGGGAGGGGACTCAAAAACATTCAGTACTTC. Translated, it gives CASSLGRGLKNIQYF.

There are many counts of this clonotype. The chain employs TRBV5-5 and TRBJ2-1, with D perhaps matching TRBD1 (7 bases). Germline values: CDR1 SGHKS, CDR2 YYEKEE (reference sequence). The CDR3 length is 17 residues. V dropped 1 base and J dropped 8 bases, with 22 bases sitting between them. The CDR3 is CASSLSPLRQGGDEQFF. In DNA form, the CDR3 reads TGTGCCAGCAGCTTGTCCCCCCTCCGACAGGGAGGTGATGAGCAGTTCTTC.